Listed here are 5 T cell receptor beta chains from one sample, sequenced in a study of blood T cell repertoires in COVID-19. The data were produced by immunoSEQ multiplex PCR, yet TCRdb's version contains in-frame clones alone and is incomplete. The sample records roughly 320,000 clones, approximately 89% being singletons. The sample consisted of peripheral blood. These receptors were collected from a woman in her twenties or thirties with COVID-19, enrolled during active disease.

This clone was detected only a few times. The chain's CDR3 is CASSLLSLAGSGNTIYF. In DNA form, the CDR3 reads TGTGCCAGCAGTCTACTCTCCCTGGCGGGTTCTGGAAACACCATATATTTT. The chain couples TRBV28 to TRBJ1-3, with D unclear. CDR1 and CDR2 (germline): MDHEN, SYDVKM. The CDR3 loop spans 17 amino acids. V lost 5 bases and J lost 1, with 18 bases in between.

This sequence joins TRBV6-5 and TRBJ1-5, with D tentatively TRBD1 (5 bases). Trimming shortened V by 6 bases and J by 7 bases, and 10 bases separated the two germline ends. Germline V gives CDR1 MNHEY, CDR2 SVGAGI. The CDR3 is 12 residues long. In nucleotides, the CDR3 is TGTGCCAGCAGAACAGGTACCCAGCCCCAGCATTTT. Residues: CASRTGTQPQHF.

CDR3 sequence: CASSVHPDSFYEQYF. The CDR3 bases are TGTGCCAGCAGCGTACACCCGGACAGCTTCTACGAGCAGTACTTC. This rearrangement joins TRBV9 to TRBJ2-7, with D possibly matching TRBD1 (6 bases). CDR3 size: 15 residues. CDR1 is SGDLS, CDR2 YYNGEE, per germline. The ends were cut back, 1 base at V and 3 bases at J, with 14 bases in the middle.

There are a few counts of this clone. The CDR3 sequence: CASSVGQAPYEQYF. The DNA of the CDR3 is TGTGCCAGCAGCGTAGGTCAGGCCCCCTACGAGCAGTACTTC. This chain connects TRBV9 to TRBJ2-7; D ambiguous. Germline V gives CDR1 SGDLS, CDR2 YYNGEE. Trimming stripped 0 bases from V and 2 bases from J, with 9 bases between. This CDR3 spans 14 amino acids.

The chain combines TRBV28 with TRBJ2-3; TRBD2 is a possible D gene (5 bases). The CDR3 is made up of 14 amino acids. V was pared by 4 bases and J by 4 bases, with 12 bases between. Germline V gives CDR1 MDHEN, CDR2 SYDVKM. CDR3 protein: CASSSPGFPDTQYF. As DNA, the CDR3 is TGTGCCAGCAGTTCCCCGGGGTTCCCAGATACGCAGTATTTT.